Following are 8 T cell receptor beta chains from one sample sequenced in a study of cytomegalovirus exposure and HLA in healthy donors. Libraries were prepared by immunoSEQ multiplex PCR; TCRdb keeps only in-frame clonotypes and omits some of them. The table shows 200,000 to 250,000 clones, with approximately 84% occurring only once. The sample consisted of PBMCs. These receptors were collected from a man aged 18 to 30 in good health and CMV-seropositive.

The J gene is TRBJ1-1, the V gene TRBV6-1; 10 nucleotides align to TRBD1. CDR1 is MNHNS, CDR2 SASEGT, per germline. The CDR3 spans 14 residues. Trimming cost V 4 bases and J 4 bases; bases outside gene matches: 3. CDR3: CASSARDRGTEAFF. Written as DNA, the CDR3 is TGTGCCAGCAGTGCCCGGGACAGGGGCACTGAAGCTTTCTTT.

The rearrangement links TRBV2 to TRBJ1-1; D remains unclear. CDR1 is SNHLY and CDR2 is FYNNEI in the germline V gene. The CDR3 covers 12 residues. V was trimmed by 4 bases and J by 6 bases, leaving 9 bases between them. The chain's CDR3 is CASSASESEAFF. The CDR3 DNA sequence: TGTGCCAGCAGTGCCTCGGAGTCTGAAGCTTTCTTT.

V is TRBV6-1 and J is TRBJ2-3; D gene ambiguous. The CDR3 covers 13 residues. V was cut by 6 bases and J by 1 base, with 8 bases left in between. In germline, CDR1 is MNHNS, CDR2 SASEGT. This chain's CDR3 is CASRDRGTDTQYF. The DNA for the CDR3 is TGTGCCAGCAGAGACCGCGGCACAGATACGCAGTATTTT.

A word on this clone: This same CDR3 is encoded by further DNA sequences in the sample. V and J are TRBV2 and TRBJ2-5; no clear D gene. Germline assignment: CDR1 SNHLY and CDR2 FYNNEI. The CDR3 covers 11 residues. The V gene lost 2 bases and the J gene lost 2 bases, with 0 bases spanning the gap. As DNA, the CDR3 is TGTGCCAGCAGTGAACAAGAGACCCAGTACTTC. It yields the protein CASSEQETQYF.

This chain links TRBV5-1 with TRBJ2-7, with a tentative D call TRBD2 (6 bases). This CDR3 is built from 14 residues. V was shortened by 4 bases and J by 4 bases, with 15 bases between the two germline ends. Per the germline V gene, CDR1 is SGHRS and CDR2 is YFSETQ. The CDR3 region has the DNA TGCGCCAGCAGCGCCCGACTAGGAGGGTACGAGCAGTACTTC. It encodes CASSARLGGYEQYF.

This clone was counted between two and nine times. CDR3 bases: TGTGCCAGCAGCTTAGGAGGGGGGCGCGGCGCTGAAGCTTTCTTT. This gives the protein CASSLGGGRGAEAFF. The V call is TRBV7-9, the J call TRBJ1-1; possibly TRBD1 for D (6 bases). Trimming removed 1 base from V and 6 bases from J, with 15 bases in between. The CDR3 spans 15 residues. Germline V gives CDR1 SEHNR, CDR2 FQNEAQ (reference sequence).

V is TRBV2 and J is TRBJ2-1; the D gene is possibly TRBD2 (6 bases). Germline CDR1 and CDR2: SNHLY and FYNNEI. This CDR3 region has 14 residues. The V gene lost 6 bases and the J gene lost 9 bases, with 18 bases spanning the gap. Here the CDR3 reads CASSAGLRRSEQFF. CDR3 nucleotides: TGTGCCAGCAGCGCTGGACTACGTCGGAGTGAGCAGTTCTTC.

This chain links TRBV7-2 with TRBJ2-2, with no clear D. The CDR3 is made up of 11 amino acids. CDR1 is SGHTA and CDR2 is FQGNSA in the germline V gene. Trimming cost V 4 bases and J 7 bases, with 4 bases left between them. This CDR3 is CASSSGGELFF. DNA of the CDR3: TGTGCCAGCAGCTCCGGCGGGGAGCTGTTTTTT.